This is a list of T cell receptor beta chains from one sample in a study of Ad26.COV2.S vaccination and SARS-CoV-2 variants. Here immunoSEQ multiplex PCR was the method, and the copy in TCRdb shows in-frame clones only, minus some. The sample holds some 350,000 clones; about 91% are singletons and the top ten take 3% to 5%. Material: peripheral blood, obtained after recovery from COVID-19. The source is a human donor who had recovered from COVID-19. Both conserved end residues are part of each CDR3. The D gene is left open where the match is weak. For some rows the clone size is stated as once, few or many, or as a class when expanded; others skip it.

>TRBJ1-1|-|-|TRBV12-3/TRBV12-4
TGTGCCAGCAGGGGCGCGAGGCAGGCTGAAGCTTTCTTT
CASRGARQAEAFF
>TRBJ1-1|-|TRBD1|TRBV5-4
TGTGCCAGCAGCTTGGGCCAGGGGGCATCCACTGAAGCTTTCTTT
CASSLGQGASTEAFF
>TRBJ1-1|-|-|TRBV7-3
TGTGCCAGCAGCTTAAAGGTGAACACTGAAGCTTTCTTT
CASSLKVNTEAFF
>TRBJ2-7|-|TRBD2|TRBV7-2
TGTGCCAGCAGCTACTCTAGCGGGGCCTACGAGCAGTACTTC
CASSYSSGAYEQYF
>TRBJ2-7|-|-|TRBV19
TGTGCCAGTAGTATAGATACAGTCACAATGGGGTACGAGCAGTACTTC
CASSIDTVTMGYEQYF
>TRBJ2-5|-|-|TRBV7-2
TGTGCCAGCAGCTTAGGGGGCGGGGTCCTTCAAGAGACCCAGTACTTC
CASSLGGGVLQETQYF
>TRBJ1-1|-|TRBD1|TRBV10-1
TGCGCCAGCAGTGAGGGACAGGGGAACACTGAAGCTTTCTTT
CASSEGQGNTEAFF
>TRBJ2-3|-|TRBD2|TRBV3-1/TRBV3-2
TGTGCCAGCAGGTCAGGGACTAGCGGCACAGATACGCAGTATTTT
CASRSGTSGTDTQYF
>TRBJ1-4|-|TRBD1|TRBV7-8
TGTGCCAGCAGCTTAGCGAGGCAGGGGGGAATGGAAAAACTGTTTTTT
CASSLARQGGMEKLFF
>TRBJ2-7|-|-|TRBV6-5
TGTGCCAGCAGTTACTCGAACGTGTACGAGCAGTACTTC
CASSYSNVYEQYF
>TRBJ1-3|-|-|TRBV4-1
TGCGCCAGCAGCCAGGGCGCAGGGCGTGGAAACACCATATATTTT
CASSQGAGRGNTIYF
>TRBJ2-7|once|-|TRBV6-2/TRBV6-3
TGTGCCAGCAGTGGTCAGATATCTTACGAGCAGTACTTC
CASSGQISYEQYF
>TRBJ2-7|-|TRBD2|TRBV5-1
TGCGCCAGCAGCTTGGCCGCGGGGGGAGGTTCCTACGAGCAGTACTTC
CASSLAAGGGSYEQYF
>TRBJ1-3|-|-|TRBV7-7
TGTGCTAGCAGCAAGGGACGAGGAAACACCATATATTTT
CASSKGRGNTIYF
>TRBJ2-7|once|TRBD1|TRBV9
TGTGCCAGCAGCGAGGACAGGACCTACGAGCAGTACTTC
CASSEDRTYEQYF
>TRBJ1-1|-|TRBD1|TRBV2
TGTGCCAGCATGTCGTCGGACGTCGATGGACAGGGGGTTTGGGACACTGAAGCTTTCTTT
CASMSSDVDGQGVWDTEAFF
>TRBJ2-7|-|-|TRBV6-2/TRBV6-3
TGTGCCAGCAGTTTGGTGCAGGGTTGGATGTACGAGCAGTACTTC
CASSLVQGWMYEQYF
>TRBJ2-3|-|-|TRBV18
TGTGCCAGCTCACCCTCTAGTAGGTATGGAGATACGCAGTATTTT
CASSPSSRYGDTQYF
>TRBJ1-4|-|-|TRBV11-2
TGTGCCAGCAGCTTAGATAGGCCCGGATCCACAGCAACTAATGAAAAACTGTTTTTT
CASSLDRPGSTATNEKLFF
>TRBJ2-7|-|TRBD1|TRBV27
TGTGCCAGCAGTTTAGGGACAGGGAACTACGAGCAGTACTTC
CASSLGTGNYEQYF
>TRBJ2-1|-|-|TRBV4-1
TGCGCCAGCAGCCAAGACTTGGGACTTTTCCCTTCGAATGAGCAGTTCTTC
CASSQDLGLFPSNEQFF
>TRBJ1-2|-|TRBD1|TRBV27
TGTGCCAGCAGTCCGACTGTTACAGGGGCTAACTATGGCTACACCTTC
CASSPTVTGANYGYTF
>TRBJ1-6|-|-|TRBV6-1
TGTGCCAGCAGTGAAGCCCCTTGGACCGCGAGCTCCTATAATTCACCCCTCCACTTT
CASSEAPWTASSYNSPLHF
>TRBJ1-4|few|TRBD1|TRBV7-8
TGTGCCAGCAGCTTACTGACAGGGGGCAAACTGTTTTTT
CASSLLTGGKLFF
>TRBJ1-2|-|-|TRBV6-6
TGTGCCAGTAGGATAGGTGATGGCTACACCTTC
CASRIGDGYTF
>TRBJ2-1|-|-|TRBV27
TGTGCCAGCAGTCCGCGGGGTCGCGATGAGCAGTTCTTC
CASSPRGRDEQFF
>TRBJ1-2|-|-|TRBV11-2
TGTGCCAGCAGCTCCCATTTCCAGTTTTTGGGGGAGGGTGGCTACACCTTC
CASSSHFQFLGEGGYTF
>TRBJ2-7|-|-|TRBV9
TGTGCCAGCAGCGTAGCGTTCGGTTACGAGCAGTACTTC
CASSVAFGYEQYF
>TRBJ1-6|-|TRBD1|TRBV4-1
TGCGCCAGCAGTCGGGACAGGGGATTGAGCGATTCACCCCTCCACTTT
CASSRDRGLSDSPLHF
>TRBJ2-6|-|-|TRBV4-1
TGCGCCAGCAGTCTACAGGCACTGGGGTCTGGGGCCAACGTCCTGACTTTC
CASSLQALGSGANVLTF
>TRBJ2-7|-|-|TRBV5-4
TGTGCCAGCAGCTTGGCAGGGACAGCGGGGACCTCCGAGCAGTACTTC
CASSLAGTAGTSEQYF